The 18 T cell receptor beta chains listed next were all sequenced from one sample in a study of beta chain features in type 1 diabetes. These receptors are not linked to any known antigen. Study conclusions and caveats: Shorter TCRB CDR3s, moderately but significantly so, marked every one of the four CD4+ subsets in Type 1 diabetes patients.

Isolated RNA was reverse transcribed in full, so expressed TCRB transcripts were sequenced. Profiling relied on immunoSEQ multiplex PCR, and the TCRdb table lists in-frame clones only, not all of them. The data contain under 200,000 clones, roughly 8% of them singletons. Material: central memory CD4+ T cells from blood. The receptors originated from a woman aged 18-29 years with type 1 diabetes.

This clone was observed a handful of times. V gene TRBV7-2 combines with J gene TRBJ1-2; 9 bases align to TRBD1. The CDR3 is 15 residues long. Germline values: CDR1 SGHTA, CDR2 FQGNSA. V gave up 5 bases and J gave up 0 bases; unmatched junction bases: 4. CDR3 bases: TGTGCCAGCAGCCGGGACAGGGTAGCTAACTATGGCTACACCTTC. The encoded protein is CASSRDRVANYGYTF. Combining the CDR3 with reference TRBV7-2 and TRBJ1-2 gives the whole variable domain GAGVSQSPSNKVTEKGKDVELRCDPISGHTALYWYRQSLGQGLEFLIYFQGNSAPDKSGLPSDRFSAERTGGSVSTLTIQRTQQEDSAVYLCASSRDRVANYGYTFGSGTRLTVV.

This clone was seen a handful of times. V and J are TRBV5-6 and TRBJ2-3; 9 bases match TRBD2. The ends lost 0 bases at V and 4 bases at J; junction bases unmatched: 6. CDR1 and CDR2 (germline): SGHDT, YYEEEE. The CDR3 extends over 16 amino acids. CDR3 residues: CASSLAGTSLSDTQYF. Here the CDR3 DNA reads TGTGCCAGCAGCTTGGCCGGGACTAGCCTATCAGATACGCAGTATTTT.

A few counts support this clone. The chain has TRBV6-1 and TRBJ2-7; D is uncertain. Trimming left V 10 bases short and J 1 base short, with 20 bases between. Per the germline V gene, CDR1 is MNHNS and CDR2 is SASEGT. This CDR3 is 15 amino acids long. The CDR3 protein is CATVGWSGASYEQYF. The CDR3 coding sequence is TGTGCCACCGTGGGTTGGTCCGGAGCATCCTACGAGCAGTACTTC.

V usage is TRBV7-2 and J usage is TRBJ2-7, with D perhaps TRBD2 (6 bases). Trimming left V 4 bases short and J 6 bases short, with 19 bases between. CDR1 and CDR2 (germline): SGHTA, FQGNSA. The CDR3 sequence is 15 residues long. CDR3 loop: CASSSGLRRASEQYF. CDR3 DNA sequence: TGTGCCAGCAGCTCCGGGCTGCGGAGGGCCTCCGAGCAGTACTTC.

The CDR3 loop is CASSGRSEAFF. Written as DNA, the CDR3 is TGCGCCAGCAGCGGCAGATCTGAAGCTTTCTTT. The gene calls are TRBV5-1 and TRBJ1-1; D remains unclear. CDR3 length: 11 amino acids. The germline V gene has CDR1 SGHRS and CDR2 YFSETQ. Trimming cost V 4 bases and J 6 bases, with 7 bases left between them.

The chain couples TRBV9 to TRBJ2-2; D not certain. Germline V gene data show CDR1 as SGDLS and CDR2 as YYNGEE. The CDR3 is 15 amino acids. Deletions cut 0 bases from V and 2 bases from J, with 8 bases between. The CDR3 DNA sequence: TGTGCCAGCAGCGTAGGTCGCAGTAACACCGGGGAGCTGTTTTTT. Its translation: CASSVGRSNTGELFF.

This clone has a handful of counts. The rearrangement joins TRBV4-3 to TRBJ2-1, with 10 bases fitting TRBD2. The trim removed 1 base at V and 6 bases at J, leaving 6 bases unmatched. The CDR3 runs 16 residues. Germline V gene data show CDR1 as LGHNA and CDR2 as YSLEER. The CDR3, as DNA: TGCGCCAGCAGCCAAGCCCCAGCGGGGGGGCCCAATGAGCAGTTCTTC. Protein product: CASSQAPAGGPNEQFF.

The CDR3 region has the DNA TGTGCCACCAGAACTTCCTTCTCGGACACTGAAGCTTTCTTT. It is translated as CATRTSFSDTEAFF. J is TRBJ1-1 and V is TRBV15; D is ambiguous. This CDR3 is 14 amino acids long. Trimming pared 6 bases from V and 3 bases from J, leaving 14 bases between. The germline CDR1 and CDR2 sequences are LNHNV and YYDKDF (reference sequence).

The chain combines TRBV29-1 with TRBJ1-2; no clear D. Germline assignment: CDR1 SQVTM and CDR2 ANQGSEA. Trimming cost V 6 bases and J 4 bases, with 9 bases left between them. The CDR3 covers 11 residues. In DNA, the CDR3 is TGCAGCGTGGAGGCCTTCTATGGCTACACCTTC. Translation gives CSVEAFYGYTF.

This clone was observed a few times. The rearrangement uses TRBV6-1 and TRBJ2-2; 8 nucleotides agree with TRBD2. CDR3 length: 14 residues. V lost 8 bases and J lost 0; bases outside the gene matches: 2. Germline values: CDR1 MNHNS, CDR2 SASEGT. CDR3 protein: CASSLAANTGELFF. The CDR3 DNA reads TGTGCCAGCTCACTAGCGGCGAACACCGGGGAGCTGTTTTTT.

CDR3 nucleotide sequence: TGTGCCAGCAGCTTGGGGGGACCGTCTCTCGAGCAGTACTTC. Its translation is CASSLGGPSLEQYF. This chain joins TRBV11-1 and TRBJ2-7, with D possibly TRBD2 on 6 matching bases. Trimming cost V 3 bases and J 6 bases, with 15 bases left between them. Germline CDR1 SGHAT, CDR2 FQDESV (reference sequence). CDR3 length equals 14 residues.

This clone was observed many times. The chain recombines TRBV30 with TRBJ1-2, with D possibly TRBD1 on 5 matching bases. The V end was cut by 4 bases, the J end by 7 bases, with 13 bases between. CDR3 length: 12 residues. Germline V CDR1 and CDR2: GTSNPN, SVGIG (reference sequence). CDR3: CAWTRAQVGYTF. CDR3 DNA: TGTGCCTGGACCAGGGCCCAGGTTGGCTACACCTTC. Using reference TRBV30 and TRBJ1-2 for the parts outside the CDR3, the full variable domain is SQTIHQWPATLVQPVGSPLSLECTVEGTSNPNLYWYRQAAGRGLQLLFYSVGIGQISSEVPQNLSASRPQDRQFILSSKKLLLSDSGFYLCAWTRAQVGYTFGSGTRLTVV.

This clone was counted only a few times. This rearrangement joins TRBV29-1 to TRBJ2-7, with 12 bases fitting TRBD2. With 7 bases clipped from V and 3 bases from J, the junction kept 4 bases outside the gene matches. This CDR3 comprises 13 residues. The germline V gene has CDR1 SQVTM and CDR2 ANQGSEA. The CDR3 region has the DNA TGCAGCGCCCGGACTAGCGGGGTCTACGAGCAGTACTTC. Translating it yields CSARTSGVYEQYF.

A few counts support this clone. The CDR3 here is CAIGTTGSGYGYTF. CDR3 DNA sequence: TGTGCCATCGGCACGACAGGGAGTGGCTATGGCTACACCTTC. V usage is TRBV10-3 and J usage is TRBJ1-2; 7 bases map to TRBD1. CDR3 length: 14 amino acids. With V trimmed by 8 bases and J by 4 bases, 10 bases remained unmatched. Germline assignment: CDR1 ENHRY and CDR2 SYGVKD.

This clone has only a few counts. The V gene is TRBV28, the J gene TRBJ2-1; D is unclear. CDR3 length: 15 amino acids. Germline loops: CDR1 MDHEN, CDR2 SYDVKM. The V and J ends lost 5 bases and 5 bases respectively, with 16 bases between them. CDR3: CASSPAQVGNNEQFF. CDR3 DNA: TGTGCCAGCAGTCCGGCCCAGGTAGGCAACAATGAGCAGTTCTTC.

The rearrangement links TRBV7-2 to TRBJ1-2; perhaps TRBD1 as D (5 bases). Between the trimmed V and J ends, which lost 5 bases and 2 bases, there was a span of 12 bases. This CDR3 region has 14 residues. The germline V gene has CDR1 SGHTA and CDR2 FQGNSA. The CDR3 region is CASSPSQGNYGYTF. The CDR3 nucleotides are TGTGCCAGCAGCCCATCTCAGGGAAACTATGGCTACACCTTC.

This clone has only a few counts. The chain joins TRBV5-1 to TRBJ1-2; TRBD1 agrees at 9 bases. Per the germline V gene, CDR1 is SGHRS and CDR2 is YFSETQ. This CDR3 has 15 residues. V was pared by 3 bases and J by 4 bases, with 7 bases of the junction left unmatched. This chain's CDR3 is CASSSGQGKAYGYTF. The CDR3 DNA is TGCGCCAGCAGCTCCGGACAGGGGAAGGCCTATGGCTACACCTTC.

The chain recombines TRBV29-1 with TRBJ2-7; D gene uncertain. CDR3 size: 12 residues. Trimming took 4 bases from V and 2 from J, leaving 9 bases between them. In germline, CDR1 is SQVTM, CDR2 ANQGSEA. The DNA for the CDR3 is TGCAGCGTTGTCGCAGATACCTACGAGCAGTACTTC. Residues: CSVVADTYEQYF.